This passage covers 30 T cell receptor beta chains from one sample sequenced in a study of Ad26.COV2.S vaccination and SARS-CoV-2 variants. The treatment denotes: 15 to 20 received Ad26.COV2.S at low or high dose, single or two shots; 5 received placebo; per-sample allocation not given. The investigators took samples on day 63 after the first vaccine or placebo injection. The assay was immunoSEQ multiplex PCR, and TCRdb's table has in-frame clones only and misses some. The repertoire consists of about 680,000 clones, with 70% to 90% occurring once and the leading ten covering about 1.5%. Sequenced here: peripheral blood, sampled in a trial of Ad26.COV2.S vaccine versus placebo. The origin of the receptors is a person aged 18 to 59 who received the Ad26.COV2.S COVID-19 vaccine or a placebo.

This chain links TRBV7-2 with TRBJ2-7, with D tentatively TRBD2 (5 bases). The CDR3 runs 17 residues. Trimming shortened V by 2 bases and J by 3 bases, and 20 bases separated the two germline ends. The germline CDR1 and CDR2 sequences are SGHTA and FQGNSA. In DNA form, the CDR3 reads TGTGCCAGCAGCTTAAATCCCCCGACTATTGAACTCTACGAGCAGTACTTC. This codes for CASSLNPPTIELYEQYF.

The chain has TRBV18 and TRBJ1-1, with 9 nucleotides matching TRBD1. The CDR3 spans 14 residues. Germline V lookup: CDR1 KGHSH, CDR2 LQKENI. V lost 6 bases to trimming and J lost 5 bases; unmatched junction nucleotides: 7. In nucleotides, the CDR3 is TGTGCCAGCTCCCGGGACAGGGAGGGTACTGAAGCTTTCTTT. It specifies CASSRDREGTEAFF.

This clone was seen only once. V and J are TRBV6-2 or TRBV6-3 and TRBJ2-7; D is uncertain. CDR3 length: 12 amino acids. V lost 5 bases and J 4 bases, leaving 9 bases between the germline ends. Germline loops: CDR1 MNHEY, CDR2 SVGEGT. Written as DNA, the CDR3 is TGTGCCAGCAGTCGACACGATTACGAGCAGTACTTC. Amino acids: CASSRHDYEQYF.

This sequence joins TRBV18 and TRBJ1-6; TRBD1 agrees at 8 bases. The V gene's germline CDR1 is KGHSH and CDR2 LQKENI. The CDR3 runs 16 residues. V shed 1 base and J 6 bases; nucleotides not matched to a gene: 5. In DNA, the CDR3 is TGTGCCAGCTCACCACTCGGACAGGGTTTTAATTCACCCCTCCACTTT. Residues: CASSPLGQGFNSPLHF. The full variable domain, its missing parts supplied by reference TRBV18 and TRBJ1-6, is NAGVMQNPRHLVRRRGQEARLRCSPMKGHSHVYWYRQLPEEGLKFMVYLQKENIIDESGMPKERFSAEFPKEGPSILRIQQVVRGDSAAYFCASSPLGQGFNSPLHFGNGTRLTVT.

This clone was seen just once. The chain has TRBV4-3 and TRBJ2-7; possibly TRBD1 or TRBD2 for D (6 bases each). Germline values: CDR1 LGHNA, CDR2 YSLEER. V was pared by 1 base and J by 4 bases, with 14 bases between. There are 15 residues in the CDR3. In nucleotides, the CDR3 is TGCGCCAGCAGCCAAGGTTCCCGGGGGCAATACGAGCAGTACTTC. Encoded protein: CASSQGSRGQYEQYF.

This clone has only one observation. This chain connects TRBV19 to TRBJ2-1, with 8 nucleotides matching TRBD1. J lost 5 bases, V lost 3 bases, and 3 bases had no gene match. Germline CDR1 and CDR2: LNHDA and SQIVND (reference sequence). The CDR3 runs to 14 residues. CDR3 region: CASSMGQVHNEQFF. The CDR3 bases are TGTGCCAGTAGTATGGGACAGGTCCACAATGAGCAGTTCTTC.

The rearrangement uses TRBV5-1 and TRBJ2-3; the D gene is possibly TRBD2 (5 bases). V was cut by 2 bases and J by 0 bases, with 13 bases left in between. The CDR3 sequence is 16 residues long. Germline V lookup: CDR1 SGHRS, CDR2 YFSETQ. The CDR3 spells CASSLTVLASTDTQYF. In DNA form, the CDR3 reads TGCGCCAGCAGCTTAACAGTCCTAGCTAGCACAGATACGCAGTATTTT. The full variable domain, completed using reference TRBV5-1 and TRBJ2-3, is KAGVTQTPRYLIKTRGQQVTLSCSPISGHRSVSWYQQTPGQGLQFLFEYFSETQRNKGNFPGRFSGRQFSNSRSEMNVSTLELGDSALYLCASSLTVLASTDTQYFGPGTRLTVL.

This chain joins TRBV5-1 and TRBJ1-1; possibly TRBD1 for D (5 bases). Germline V lookup: CDR1 SGHRS, CDR2 YFSETQ. The CDR3 totals 16 residues. V lost 4 bases and J lost 3, with 19 bases in between. In nucleotides, the CDR3 is TGCGCCAGCAGCCCCGGGGCTGGAGTTTTTTACACTGAAGCTTTCTTT. Amino acids: CASSPGAGVFYTEAFF.

V is TRBV12-3 or TRBV12-4 and J is TRBJ2-4; TRBD1 agrees at 7 bases. The trim removed 6 bases at V and 10 bases at J, leaving 3 bases unmatched. The CDR3 runs 11 residues. CDR3 in amino acids: CASRAGGIQYF. CDR3 in DNA: TGTGCCAGCAGAGCAGGGGGTATTCAGTACTTC.

This chain connects TRBV6-2 or TRBV6-3 to TRBJ2-7; D is perhaps TRBD2 (5 bases). Looked up from germline, CDR1 is MNHEY and CDR2 is SVGEGT. The V end lost 6 bases, the J end lost 0 bases, and 12 bases lay between the germline ends. CDR3 length equals 14 residues. CDR3 region: CASSPRVPSYEQYF. DNA of the CDR3: TGTGCCAGCAGCCCGAGGGTTCCCTCCTACGAGCAGTACTTC.

The rearrangement links TRBV23-1 to TRBJ1-6, with unresolved D. TRBV23-1 is classed as an ORF, of uncertain function. Trimming pared 6 bases from V and 0 bases from J, leaving 15 bases between. This CDR3 comprises 17 residues. The CDR3 loop reads CASSRYSESSYNSPLHF. The DNA of the CDR3 is TGCGCCAGCAGCCGCTACTCGGAGAGCTCCTATAATTCACCCCTCCACTTT.

The rearrangement joins TRBV5-4 to TRBJ2-7; 9 bases agree with TRBD1. CDR3 length: 14 residues. Germline trimming cut 4 bases from V and 1 base from J; bases unmatched to any gene: 3. Germline-derived CDR1 and CDR2 are SGHNT and YYREEE (reference sequence). The CDR3 spells CASSPGTGSYEQYF. CDR3 in DNA: TGTGCCAGCAGCCCCGGGACAGGGTCCTACGAGCAGTACTTC. The entire variable domain, with the rest obtained from reference TRBV5-4 and TRBJ2-7, is as follows: ETGVTQSPTHLIKTRGQQVTLRCSSQSGHNTVSWYQQALGQGPQFIFQYYREEENGRGNFPPRFSGLQFPNYSSELNVNALELDDSALYLCASSPGTGSYEQYFGPGTRLTVT.

This chain links TRBV12-3 or TRBV12-4 with TRBJ1-4; D is unclear. The CDR3 consists of 12 residues. Trimming left V 7 bases short and J 7 bases short, with 10 bases between. Here the CDR3 reads CASTTGGEKLFF. The CDR3 nucleotides read TGTGCCAGCACTACGGGTGGTGAAAAACTGTTTTTT.

The V call is TRBV19, the J call TRBJ1-5; D unclear. Trimming stripped 4 bases from V and 1 base from J, with 14 bases between. The CDR3 contains 16 residues. Looked up from germline, CDR1 is LNHDA and CDR2 is SQIVND (reference sequence). The CDR3 DNA reads as TGTGCCAGTAGTACCGAAACAGCGCAAAGCAATCAGCCCCAGCATTTT. It codes for CASSTETAQSNQPQHF.

This chain joins TRBV19 and TRBJ1-5; D unresolved. CDR1 is LNHDA and CDR2 is SQIVND in the germline V gene (reference sequence). V dropped 6 bases and J dropped 0 bases, with 9 bases sitting between them. The CDR3 runs 14 residues. DNA of the CDR3: TGTGCCAGTAGCCCGACTTTTAGCAATCAGCCCCAGCATTTT. It translates to CASSPTFSNQPQHF.

The sample holds one count of this clone. The chain combines TRBV10-2 with TRBJ1-4; D is perhaps TRBD1 (6 bases). Looked up from germline, CDR1 is WSHSY and CDR2 is SAAADI. The length of the CDR3 is 14 residues. V gave up 4 bases and J gave up 8 bases, with 14 bases separating them. The CDR3 sequence is CASSVSGAGEKLFF. As DNA, the CDR3 is TGCGCCAGCAGTGTCTCAGGGGCGGGAGAAAAACTGTTTTTT.

This sequence joins TRBV3-1 (or the pseudogene TRBV3-2) and TRBJ1-4; tentative D call: TRBD1 (6 bases). Germline CDR1 and CDR2: LGHDT and YNNKEL (reference sequence). This CDR3 spans 13 amino acids. Trimming took off 4 bases at V and 10 bases at J, with 13 bases between the two ends. The CDR3 DNA is TGTGCCAGCAGCCTGGGGGGGGGCGGAAAACTGTTTTTT. Amino acids: CASSLGGGGKLFF.

This chain joins TRBV29-1 and TRBJ1-1; D is possibly TRBD1 (5 bases). Germline CDR1 reads SQVTM; CDR2 reads ANQGSEA. V was trimmed by 5 bases and J by 1 base, leaving 11 bases between them. The CDR3 totals 13 residues. CDR3 residues: CSVRRQPNTEAFF. CDR3 in DNA: TGCAGCGTTCGCCGACAGCCGAACACTGAAGCTTTCTTT. The full variable domain, with the rest looked up from reference TRBV29-1 and TRBJ1-1, is SAVISQKPSRDICQRGTSLTIQCQVDSQVTMMFWYRQQPGQSLTLIATANQGSEATYESGFVIDKFPISRPNLTFSTLTVSNMSPEDSSIYLCSVRRQPNTEAFFGQGTRLTVV.

The gene calls are TRBV9 and TRBJ2-1, with 9 bases matching TRBD2. Trimming took 4 bases from V and 4 from J; bases not matched to a gene: 6. The CDR3 sequence is 15 residues long. Germline CDR1 is SGDLS and CDR2 is YYNGEE. The CDR3 loop is CASSPGSGSYNEQFF. CDR3 bases: TGTGCCAGCAGCCCGGGTAGCGGGAGTTACAATGAGCAGTTCTTC. Based on the CDR3 plus reference TRBV9 and TRBJ2-1, the full variable domain is DSGVTQTPKHLITATGQRVTLRCSPRSGDLSVYWYQQSLDQGLQFLIQYYNGEERAKGNILERFSAQQFPDLHSELNLSSLELGDSALYFCASSPGSGSYNEQFFGPGTRLTVL.

This sequence joins TRBV27 and TRBJ2-3; TRBD2 agrees at 7 bases. The CDR3 sequence is 13 residues long. Germline trimming cut 7 bases from V and 5 bases from J; bases unmatched to any gene: 6. Looked up from germline, CDR1 is MNHEY and CDR2 is SMNVEV (reference sequence). CDR3 DNA: TGTGCCAGCACCGTGGGGGGGGGAGATACGCAGTATTTT. The encoded protein is CASTVGGGDTQYF.

This chain uses TRBV3-1 (or the pseudogene TRBV3-2) with TRBJ2-7; 8 bases align to TRBD1. CDR1 LGHDT and CDR2 YNNKEL come from the germline V gene (reference sequence). V dropped 4 bases and J dropped 6; count of bases not matched to a gene: 8. The CDR3 has 14 residues. The CDR3 coding sequence is TGTGCCAGCAGCCTGTGGACAGGGTCCATCGAGCAGTACTTC. Amino acids: CASSLWTGSIEQYF.

V is TRBV6-2 or TRBV6-3 and J is TRBJ1-6; no clear D. Looked up from germline, CDR1 is MNHEY and CDR2 is SVGEGT. There are 14 residues in the CDR3. V lost 2 bases and J 5 bases, leaving 7 bases between the germline ends. The CDR3 reads CASSYGRNNSPLHF. The CDR3 DNA reads TGTGCCAGCAGTTACGGACGGAATAATTCACCCCTCCACTTT.

The chain joins TRBV12-5 to TRBJ1-1; 9 positions agree with TRBD1. Looked up from germline, CDR1 is LGHNT and CDR2 is FRNRAP. V dropped 3 bases and J dropped 3; count of bases not matched to a gene: 17. The CDR3 has 19 amino acids. The CDR3 DNA reads TGTGCTAGTGGTTTTGGCACTGAGGGGACAGGGAGCACGGACACTGAAGCTTTCTTT. Its translation: CASGFGTEGTGSTDTEAFF.

This clone was seen just once. This chain uses TRBV2 with TRBJ2-1, with 8 bases that match TRBD1. The ends lost 2 bases at V and 9 bases at J; junction bases unmatched: 9. The CDR3 is 15 residues long. The germline V gene has CDR1 SNHLY and CDR2 FYNNEI. The chain's CDR3 is CASSERVRGLGEQFF. CDR3 nucleotide sequence: TGTGCCAGCAGTGAACGGGTCAGGGGGCTTGGTGAGCAGTTCTTC.

Only a few counts were recorded for this clone. The chain uses TRBV6-1 and TRBJ2-7, with D possibly matching TRBD1 (6 bases). Per germline, CDR1 MNHNS and CDR2 SASEGT. This CDR3 has 15 residues. V was clipped by 2 bases and J by 2 bases, with 13 bases between them. CDR3 DNA: TGTGCCAGCAGTGAACCCACAGGGATTGCCTACGAGCAGTACTTC. Translating it yields CASSEPTGIAYEQYF.

The CDR3 spells CASSIRGRNQPQHF. CDR3 coding DNA: TGTGCCAGTAGTATCAGGGGTCGCAATCAGCCCCAGCATTTT. This chain connects TRBV19 to TRBJ1-5, with D maybe TRBD1 (6 bases). CDR1 is LNHDA and CDR2 is SQIVND in the germline V gene (reference sequence). V was pared by 3 bases and J by 2 bases, with 8 bases between. CDR3 size: 14 residues.

This clone was picked up one time. The V and J genes are TRBV7-2 and TRBJ2-1; 16 bases match TRBD2. The ends lost 1 base at V and 4 bases at J; junction bases unmatched: 7. The CDR3 contains 19 residues. Germline V lookup: CDR1 SGHTA, CDR2 FQGNSA. The CDR3 region has the DNA TGTGCCAGCAGCTTAGTTGGGACTAGCGGGGGGGCGCGGTACAATGAGCAGTTCTTC. It translates to CASSLVGTSGGARYNEQFF.

The rearrangement uses TRBV10-2 and TRBJ2-3; D uncertain. Trimming pared 4 bases from V and 4 bases from J, leaving 3 bases between. Germline CDR1 reads WSHSY; CDR2 reads SAAADI. The CDR3 has 11 amino acids. This CDR3 reads CASSVSDTQYF. CDR3 in DNA: TGCGCCAGCAGTGTGTCAGATACGCAGTATTTT.

This chain links TRBV19 with TRBJ1-4; no clear D. This CDR3 has 13 residues. V was trimmed by 7 bases and J by 7 bases, leaving 13 bases between them. Germline values: CDR1 LNHDA, CDR2 SQIVND (reference sequence). The CDR3 reads CASTPGEGEKLFF. DNA of the CDR3: TGTGCCAGTACCCCCGGGGAGGGTGAAAAACTGTTTTTT.

V is TRBV7-2 and J is TRBJ2-2; D possibly corresponds to TRBD2 (5 bases). The CDR3 is 13 amino acids. The V and J ends lost 5 bases and 5 bases respectively, with 9 bases between them. Germline V gene sequence: CDR1 SGHTA, CDR2 FQGNSA. The DNA of the CDR3 is TGTGCCAGCAGCCGAACTAGGACCGGGGAGCTGTTTTTT. Protein product: CASSRTRTGELFF.